These T cell receptor beta chains were read from a single sample in a study of shared clonotypes between healthy human individuals. Clones were read by immunoSEQ multiplex PCR, and TCRdb kept only the in-frame ones, dropping some. The profile shows some 1,100,000 clones, roughly 74% of them singletons. Sequencing was carried out using memory CD4+ T cells from PBMCs. The receptors originated from a man aged 18 to 29 in good health. Some clones in this sample may be carry-over from other donors' samples. CDR3s include the opening cysteine and the closing phenylalanine or tryptophan. D genes are given only for firm matches. Where a row states a size, it is once, few, many or the class of an expanded clone; other rows omit it.

TRBV30,TRBJ2-7,NA,NA,TGTGTCTCCACCAGGGGCCACGAGCAGTACTTC,CVSTRGHEQYF
TRBV6-1,TRBJ1-1,few,NA,TGTGCCAGCCGGGTGGAGGGGAACACTGAAGCTTTCTTT,CASRVEGNTEAFF
TRBV5-6,TRBJ2-7,few,NA,TGTGCCAGCAGCTTGGGAGGGGTTAACGAGCAGTACTTC,CASSLGGVNEQYF
TRBV7-2,TRBJ2-3,NA,TRBD2,TGTGCCAGCAGCTTAGCGAGGGCGGGAGGAACAGATACGCAGTATTTT,CASSLARAGGTDTQYF
TRBV5-6,TRBJ2-7,NA,NA,TGTGCCAGCAGCTTGGCACTAGCCTCCTACGAGCAGTACTTC,CASSLALASYEQYF
TRBV5-1,TRBJ2-5,NA,NA,TGCGCCAGCAGCTTGTCTCCCGCCAGATACAAGACCCAGTACTTC,CASSLSPARYKTQYF
TRBV28,TRBJ1-1,NA,NA,TGTGCCAGCAGTTTTGAAGCTGAAGCTTTCTTT,CASSFEAEAFF
TRBV7-8,TRBJ2-7,NA,NA,TGTGCCAGCAGCTTTGACCGCGTCTACGAGCAGTACTTC,CASSFDRVYEQYF
TRBV27,TRBJ2-3,few,NA,TGTGCCAGTGGGCGGGGCGGCACAGATACGCAGTATTTT,CASGRGGTDTQYF
TRBV18,TRBJ2-7,NA,NA,TGTGCCAGCTCTAGGGACACCTCCTACGAGCAGTACTTC,CASSRDTSYEQYF
TRBV7-9,TRBJ2-7,few,TRBD1,TGTGCCAGCAGTACGACAGGGGGCATTTCCTACGAGCAGTACTTC,CASSTTGGISYEQYF
TRBV11-3,TRBJ2-7,NA,TRBD1,TGTGCCAGCAGCCTTGGGACAGTCTTTTCCTACGAGCAGTACTTC,CASSLGTVFSYEQYF
TRBV7-2,TRBJ2-7,NA,NA,TGTGCCAGCAGCTTAGTGTTTCTGGCAGGGGTGCAGTACTTC,CASSLVFLAGVQYF
TRBV5-4,TRBJ2-4,NA,NA,TGTGCCAGCAGCCTACGGGACAACAACATTCAGTACTTC,CASSLRDNNIQYF
TRBV5-1,TRBJ1-1,few,NA,TGCGCCAGCAGCTTAAGCCCACAGACTGAAGCTTTCTTT,CASSLSPQTEAFF
TRBV4-1,TRBJ1-1,many,TRBD1,TGCGCCAGCAGCCAAGCAGGGGGCAGGATCAACACTGAAGCTTTCTTT,CASSQAGGRINTEAFF
TRBV30,TRBJ2-1,NA,NA,TGTGCCTGGGCCCGGGTTGGGCCGGACAATGAGCAGTTCTTC,CAWARVGPDNEQFF
TRBV28,TRBJ1-1,few,NA,TGTGCCAGCAGTTTTGCACTGAACACTGAAGCTTTCTTT,CASSFALNTEAFF
TRBV7-2,TRBJ1-2,NA,TRBD1,TGTGCCAGCAGTTTAGACAGGGACTATGGCTACACCTTC,CASSLDRDYGYTF
TRBV5-1,TRBJ2-1,NA,NA,TGCGCCAGCAGCCCGGTACTAGCCCTTGGGAATGAGCAGTTCTTC,CASSPVLALGNEQFF
TRBV2,TRBJ2-1,NA,NA,TGTGCCAGCAGGGAGACCGGGACTTCATACAATGAGCAGTTCTTC,CASRETGTSYNEQFF
TRBV6-5,TRBJ2-7,once,NA,TGTGCCAGCAGTTACGAGGCAGGGGGGAGATACGAGCAGTACTTC,CASSYEAGGRYEQYF
TRBV28,TRBJ1-1,NA,NA,TGTGCCAGCATAACAGGGCCTGAAGCTTTCTTT,CASITGPEAFF
TRBV10-1,TRBJ2-7,NA,TRBD2,TGCGCCAGCAGTGAGGGACTAGCGGGTACCCCTTCCTACGAGCAGTACTTC,CASSEGLAGTPSYEQYF
TRBV20-1,TRBJ2-1,NA,NA,TGCAGTGTCAGAGGGACCAATGAGCAGTTCTTC,CSVRGTNEQFF
TRBV28,TRBJ2-7,NA,NA,TGTGCCAGCAGTTTTGCGAGCTACGAGCAGTACTTC,CASSFASYEQYF
TRBV29-1,TRBJ2-3,NA,NA,TGCAGCGTTGAAGATACCGGGAGTAGCACAGATACGCAGTATTTT,CSVEDTGSSTDTQYF
TRBV18,TRBJ2-7,NA,NA,TGTGCCAGCTCTCCTGATTACGAGCAGTACTTC,CASSPDYEQYF
TRBV6-1,TRBJ1-2,NA,TRBD1,TGTGCCAGCAGGGAGGGACAGGGGGCTGGCTACACCTTC,CASREGQGAGYTF
TRBV18,TRBJ2-6,NA,TRBD2,TGTGCCAGCTCATCTGCTAGCGGGGGCGCCAAAGCCAACGTCCTGACTTTC,CASSSASGGAKANVLTF
TRBV7-2,TRBJ1-4,NA,TRBD1,TGTGCCAGCAGCAAGACAGGGGGCTGGGCTAATGAAAAACTGTTTTTT,CASSKTGGWANEKLFF
TRBV7-9,TRBJ1-5,few,NA,TGTGCCAGCAGCTTAGGTTGGCAACCCCAGCATTTT,CASSLGWQPQHF
TRBV6-7,TRBJ1-1,NA,NA,TGTGCCAGCAGGGGAAACACTGAAGCTTTCTTT,CASRGNTEAFF
TRBV27,TRBJ2-5,NA,NA,TGTGCCAGCAGCCAAAGCGACTTTCCCGGGGAGACCCAGTACTTC,CASSQSDFPGETQYF
TRBV10-3,TRBJ1-1,many,TRBD1,TGTGCCATCAGTGCTGGGGCCGGGGACAGAGAAGCTTTCTTT,CAISAGAGDREAFF
TRBV7-9,TRBJ2-5,NA,NA,TGTGCCAGCAGCTTAGGGGGCAGGGTCTCTCCGACCCAGTACTTC,CASSLGGRVSPTQYF
TRBV28,TRBJ2-7,NA,NA,TGTGCCAGCAGTTTAGGGGGGATCTACGAGCAGTACTTC,CASSLGGIYEQYF
TRBV7-2,TRBJ1-1,NA,NA,TGTGCCAGCAGCTTACATGGTCCCGGTCGGGGGACTTGGGAAGCTTTCTTT,CASSLHGPGRGTWEAFF